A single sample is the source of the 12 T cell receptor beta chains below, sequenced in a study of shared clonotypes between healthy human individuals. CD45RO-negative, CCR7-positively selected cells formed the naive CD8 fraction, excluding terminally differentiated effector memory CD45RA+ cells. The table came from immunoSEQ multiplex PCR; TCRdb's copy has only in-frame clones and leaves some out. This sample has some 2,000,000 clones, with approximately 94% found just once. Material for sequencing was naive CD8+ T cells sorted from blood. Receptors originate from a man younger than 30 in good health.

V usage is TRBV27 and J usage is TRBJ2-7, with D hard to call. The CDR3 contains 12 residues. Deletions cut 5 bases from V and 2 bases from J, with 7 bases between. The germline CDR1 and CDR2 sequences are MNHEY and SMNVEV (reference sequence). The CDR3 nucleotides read TGTGCCAGCAGTCGTAACACCTACGAGCAGTACTTC. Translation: CASSRNTYEQYF.

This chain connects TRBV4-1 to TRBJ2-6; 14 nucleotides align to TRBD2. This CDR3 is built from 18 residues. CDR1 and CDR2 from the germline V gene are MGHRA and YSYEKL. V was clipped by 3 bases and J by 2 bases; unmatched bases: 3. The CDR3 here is CASSQGLAGVPGANVLTF. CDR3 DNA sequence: TGCGCCAGCAGCCAGGGACTAGCGGGAGTCCCTGGGGCCAACGTCCTGACTTTC.

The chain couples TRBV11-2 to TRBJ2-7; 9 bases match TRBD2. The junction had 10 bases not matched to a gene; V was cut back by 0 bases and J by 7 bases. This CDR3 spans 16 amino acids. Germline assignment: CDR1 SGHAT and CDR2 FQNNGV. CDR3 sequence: CASSLDGLAGQTEQYF. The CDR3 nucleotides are TGTGCCAGCAGCTTAGATGGCCTAGCGGGACAGACTGAGCAGTACTTC.

The CDR3, as DNA: TGCGCCAGCAGCCAAGCGACAGGGGGCTACGAGCAGTACTTC. This encodes CASSQATGGYEQYF. This chain connects TRBV4-3 to TRBJ2-7, with 9 bases that match TRBD1. The CDR3 consists of 14 residues. From germline, CDR1 is LGHNA and CDR2 YSLEER. J was trimmed by 3 bases and V by 1 base; bases with no gene match: 1.

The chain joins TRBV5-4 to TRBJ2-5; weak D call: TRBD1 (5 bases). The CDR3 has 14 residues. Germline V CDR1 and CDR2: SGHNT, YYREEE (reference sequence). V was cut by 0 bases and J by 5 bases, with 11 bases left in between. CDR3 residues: CASSLGQGMETQYF. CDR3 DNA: TGTGCCAGCAGCTTGGGGCAGGGCATGGAGACCCAGTACTTC. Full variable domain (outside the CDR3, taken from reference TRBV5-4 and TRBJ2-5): ETGVTQSPTHLIKTRGQQVTLRCSSQSGHNTVSWYQQALGQGPQFIFQYYREEENGRGNFPPRFSGLQFPNYSSELNVNALELDDSALYLCASSLGQGMETQYFGPGTRLLVL.

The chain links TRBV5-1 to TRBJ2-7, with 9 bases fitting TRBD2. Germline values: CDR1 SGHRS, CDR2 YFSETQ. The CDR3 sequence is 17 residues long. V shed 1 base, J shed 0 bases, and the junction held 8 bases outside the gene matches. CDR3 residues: CASSLPDSGRPSYEQYF. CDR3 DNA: TGCGCCAGCAGCTTGCCCGATAGCGGGAGACCCTCCTACGAGCAGTACTTC. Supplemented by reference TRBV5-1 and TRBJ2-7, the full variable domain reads KAGVTQTPRYLIKTRGQQVTLSCSPISGHRSVSWYQQTPGQGLQFLFEYFSETQRNKGNFPGRFSGRQFSNSRSEMNVSTLELGDSALYLCASSLPDSGRPSYEQYFGPGTRLTVT.

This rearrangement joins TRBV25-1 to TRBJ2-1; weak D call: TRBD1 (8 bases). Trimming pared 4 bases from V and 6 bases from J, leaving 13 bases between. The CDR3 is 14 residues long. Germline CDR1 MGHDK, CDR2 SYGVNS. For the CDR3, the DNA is TGTGCCAGCAGTGTGGACAGGGAGGGCAATGAGCAGTTCTTC. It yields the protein CASSVDREGNEQFF.

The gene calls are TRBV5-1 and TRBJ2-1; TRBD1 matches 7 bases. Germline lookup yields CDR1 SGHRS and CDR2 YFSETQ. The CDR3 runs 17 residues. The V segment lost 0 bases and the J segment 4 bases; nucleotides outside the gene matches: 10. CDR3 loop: CASSLGSLQGLYNEQFF. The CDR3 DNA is TGCGCCAGCAGCTTGGGAAGTTTACAGGGGCTATACAATGAGCAGTTCTTC.

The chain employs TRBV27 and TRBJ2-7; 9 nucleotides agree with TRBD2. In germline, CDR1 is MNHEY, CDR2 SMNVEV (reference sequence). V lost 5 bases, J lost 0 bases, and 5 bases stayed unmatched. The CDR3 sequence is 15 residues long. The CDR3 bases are TGTGCCAGCAGTCCCCATAGCGGGAGCTCCTACGAGCAGTACTTC. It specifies CASSPHSGSSYEQYF.

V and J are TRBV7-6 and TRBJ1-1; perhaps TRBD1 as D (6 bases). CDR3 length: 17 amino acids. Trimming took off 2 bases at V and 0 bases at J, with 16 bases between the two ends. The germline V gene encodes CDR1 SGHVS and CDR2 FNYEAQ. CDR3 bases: TGTGCCAGCAGCTTACTAGGGGTGGAGGGGGTGAACACTGAAGCTTTCTTT. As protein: CASSLLGVEGVNTEAFF.

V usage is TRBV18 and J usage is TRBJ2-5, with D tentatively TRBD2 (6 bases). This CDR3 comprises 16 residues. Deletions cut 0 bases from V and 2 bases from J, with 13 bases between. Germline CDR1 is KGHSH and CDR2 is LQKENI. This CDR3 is CASSPPEGLGQETQYF. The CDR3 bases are TGTGCCAGCTCACCACCGGAGGGGCTAGGACAAGAGACCCAGTACTTC.

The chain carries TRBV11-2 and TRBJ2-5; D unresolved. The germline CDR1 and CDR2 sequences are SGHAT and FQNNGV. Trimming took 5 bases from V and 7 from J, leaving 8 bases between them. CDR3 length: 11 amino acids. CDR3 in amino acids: CASSPPGTQYF. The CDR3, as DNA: TGTGCCAGCAGCCCCCCTGGGACCCAGTACTTC.